The source of this TCR beta chain is a study of regulatory T cells in long-lasting Graves disease. Stated time point: newly diagnosed GD, antithyroid drugs for less than 3 months. PBMCs were the source of the RNA used for TCR sequencing. Patients of an endocrinology department in Xi'an, China, were included. Both iRepertoire HTBI primers and Arm-PCR of CDR3 regions were used to build the TCR beta libraries. TCRdb fed the multiplex PCR reads into MiXCR, producing one record per CDR3 protein. The repertoire has 350,000 to 550,000 distinct CDR3 sequences, about 14% of them found once; the top ten carry over 15%. The CDR3 is 14 amino acids. The junction had 0 bases not matched to a gene; V was cut back by 3 bases and J by 0 bases. This clonotype was seen only a few times. A far larger clone differs by one base, so this is likely a read error. The sample was also linked to a second study, of T cells in Graves' hyperthyroidism and ophthalmopathy.

The chain recombines TRBV5-7 with TRBJ1-1, with 9 bases lining up with TRBD1. TRBV5-7 is an ORF; its function is uncertain. Sequenced material: peripheral blood mononuclear cells (PBMCs), taken at new diagnosis, from a patient treated with antithyroid drugs. The origin of this receptor is a woman aged 45-60 years with Graves disease. In nucleotides, the CDR3 is TGTGCCAGCAGCTGGGACAGGGTGAACACTGAAGCTTTCTTT. Protein: CASSWDRVNTEAFF.